This T cell receptor (beta chain) was captured in a study of cytomegalovirus exposure and HLA in healthy donors. The CDR3 contains 15 residues. V gave up 0 bases and J gave up 7 bases; unmatched junction bases: 5. Germline CDR1 reads SGHDT; CDR2 reads YYEEEE. Overall study results and limits: High sensitivity and specificity were reportedly achieved when the classifier diagnosed cytomegalovirus status.

This clone was detected only once. Antigen specificity is unknown. This table comes from immunoSEQ multiplex PCR, and its TCRdb copy is limited to in-frame clones, with some not included. This sample has approximately 130,000 clones, with around 85% found just once. V is TRBV5-6 and J is TRBJ2-5; 11 bases map to TRBD1. This TCR was sampled from a woman between 25 and 40 years old in good health and CMV-seronegative. The sequenced material came from PBMCs. CDR3 protein: CASSLGTGGEGTQYF. For the CDR3, the DNA is TGTGCCAGCAGCTTGGGGACAGGGGGCGAAGGGACCCAGTACTTC.